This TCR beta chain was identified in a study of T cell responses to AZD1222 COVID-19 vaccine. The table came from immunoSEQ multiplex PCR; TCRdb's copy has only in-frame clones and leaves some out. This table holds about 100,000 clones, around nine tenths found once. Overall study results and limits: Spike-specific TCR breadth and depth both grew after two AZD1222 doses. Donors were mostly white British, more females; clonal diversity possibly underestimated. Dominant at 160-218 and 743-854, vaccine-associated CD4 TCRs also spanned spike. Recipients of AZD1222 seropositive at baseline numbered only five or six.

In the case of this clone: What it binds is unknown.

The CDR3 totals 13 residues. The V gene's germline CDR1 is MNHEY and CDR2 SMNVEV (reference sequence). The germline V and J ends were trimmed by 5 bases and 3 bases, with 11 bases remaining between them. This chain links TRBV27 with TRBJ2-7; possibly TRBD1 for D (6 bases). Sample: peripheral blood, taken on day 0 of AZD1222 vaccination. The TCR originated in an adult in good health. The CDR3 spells CASSISRGYEQYF. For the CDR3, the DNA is TGTGCCAGCAGTATAAGCAGGGGCTACGAGCAGTACTTC.